These 17 T cell receptor beta chains originate from one sample sequenced in a study of OX40 agonist ivuxolimab in advanced cancers. Generated by immunoSEQ multiplex PCR, the TCRdb table keeps only in-frame clones and is missing some. The table shows approximately 130,000 clones, with less than 95% occurring only once. Source: CD4+ or CD8+ T cells sorted from blood, taken in a trial of the OX40 agonist ivuxolimab. These receptors were taken from an adult with an advanced solid tumor such as melanoma, head and neck, liver or kidney cancer.

The chain links TRBV15 to TRBJ1-2; 9 bases are shared with TRBD1. In germline, CDR1 is LNHNV, CDR2 YYDKDF (reference sequence). V was pared by 2 bases and J by 8 bases, with 6 bases of the junction left unmatched. This CDR3 has 14 amino acids. DNA of the CDR3: TGTGCCACCAGCAGACGGGACAGGGTCTTGGGCTACACCTTC. It specifies CATSRRDRVLGYTF.

The V and J genes are TRBV7-9 and TRBJ2-4; 7 positions match TRBD1. Germline V gene sequence: CDR1 SEHNR, CDR2 FQNEAQ (reference sequence). V was pared by 4 bases and J by 0 bases, with 12 bases of the junction left unmatched. There are 18 residues in the CDR3. DNA of the CDR3: TGTGCCAGCAGCTCCGGGACAGCCTTCTTCCTAGCCAAAAACATTCAGTACTTC. Protein: CASSSGTAFFLAKNIQYF.

The J gene is TRBJ2-1, the V gene TRBV6-5, with D maybe TRBD1 (6 bases). CDR3 length: 13 amino acids. Germline values: CDR1 MNHEY, CDR2 SVGAGI. Trimming stripped 5 bases from V and 5 bases from J, with 10 bases between. Here the CDR3 reads CASSVRGHNEQFF. Here the CDR3 DNA reads TGTGCCAGCAGTGTCAGGGGCCACAATGAGCAGTTCTTC.

V gene TRBV9 combines with J gene TRBJ2-1, with no clear D. CDR1 is SGDLS and CDR2 is YYNGEE in the germline V gene. Trimming removed 0 bases at V and 8 bases at J, with 12 bases between. The CDR3 length is 14 residues. CDR3 in DNA: TGTGCCAGCAGCGTAGGGACCACGAACGATGAGCAGTTCTTC. Translation: CASSVGTTNDEQFF.

In DNA form, the CDR3 reads TGTGCCAGCAGCACGACCCGGGGTCAGCCCCAGCATTTT. Translating gives CASSTTRGQPQHF. The V and J genes are TRBV27 and TRBJ1-5; no clear D. In germline, CDR1 is MNHEY, CDR2 SMNVEV (reference sequence). Trimming cost V 6 bases and J 6 bases, with 12 bases left between them. There are 13 residues in the CDR3.

The genes are TRBV27 and TRBJ1-1; TRBD1 aligns across 9 bases. From germline, CDR1 is MNHEY and CDR2 SMNVEV (reference sequence). J gave up 2 bases and V 3 bases, and 19 bases lay outside the gene matches. The CDR3 runs to 20 residues. The CDR3, as DNA: TGTGCCAGCAGTTTCTCTCGGACAGGGGTAGTTCCTATGAGTAACACTGAAGCTTTCTTT. Its protein product is CASSFSRTGVVPMSNTEAFF.

J is TRBJ2-1 and V is TRBV5-1; perhaps TRBD2 as D (6 bases). Germline V gene lookup returns CDR1 SGHRS and CDR2 YFSETQ. V gave up 0 bases and J gave up 12 bases, with 10 bases separating them. The CDR3 loop spans 12 amino acids. The DNA for the CDR3 is TGCGCCAGCAGCTTGGACGGGAGTGGGCAGTTCTTC. Its translation is CASSLDGSGQFF.

This chain links TRBV10-3 with TRBJ1-2, with 7 bases matching TRBD1. In germline, CDR1 is ENHRY, CDR2 SYGVKD. CDR3 length equals 14 residues. The J segment lost 6 bases and the V segment lost 2 bases, leaving 6 bases of the junction unmatched. The chain's CDR3 is CAISELQGSDGYTF. The CDR3 bases are TGTGCCATCAGTGAGCTACAGGGGTCCGATGGCTACACCTTC.

The chain has TRBV5-1 and TRBJ2-2; 10 bases map to TRBD2. Trimming removed 1 base from V and 5 bases from J; junction bases left unmatched: 2. Per germline, CDR1 SGHRS and CDR2 YFSETQ. The length of the CDR3 is 15 residues. This CDR3 reads CASSLLAGETGELFF. DNA for the CDR3: TGCGCCAGCAGCTTGCTAGCGGGAGAAACCGGGGAGCTGTTTTTT. The whole variable domain, filled in from reference TRBV5-1 and TRBJ2-2, reads KAGVTQTPRYLIKTRGQQVTLSCSPISGHRSVSWYQQTPGQGLQFLFEYFSETQRNKGNFPGRFSGRQFSNSRSEMNVSTLELGDSALYLCASSLLAGETGELFFGEGSRLTVL.

This clone was seen a handful of times. The V gene is TRBV9, the J gene TRBJ2-2, with a possible D match to TRBD1 (5 bases). V shed 0 bases and J shed 0 bases, with 6 bases lying between them. CDR3 length equals 15 residues. CDR1 is SGDLS, CDR2 YYNGEE, per germline. The CDR3 DNA follows: TGTGCCAGCAGCGTAGCAGGGTCGAACACCGGGGAGCTGTTTTTT. Protein product: CASSVAGSNTGELFF.

The chain combines TRBV11-3 with TRBJ1-3, with D unresolved. The CDR3 is 15 amino acids. Trimming took 4 bases from V and 0 from J, leaving 10 bases between them. CDR1 is SGHNT, CDR2 YENEEA, per germline. In DNA, the CDR3 is TGTGCCAGCAGCTCTGACGGACGCTCTGGAAACACCATATATTTT. Translating it yields CASSSDGRSGNTIYF.

The rearrangement joins TRBV7-9 to TRBJ1-1; unclear D gene. V shed 0 bases and J shed 6 bases, with 11 bases lying between them. CDR3 length: 14 residues. Germline CDR1 is SEHNR and CDR2 is FQNEAQ (reference sequence). The CDR3 sequence is CASSLALIEAEAFF. The CDR3 DNA sequence: TGTGCCAGCAGCTTAGCACTAATTGAGGCTGAAGCTTTCTTT.

The rearrangement links TRBV7-9 to TRBJ2-1; 12 bases match TRBD2. J lost 4 bases, V lost 5 bases, and 9 bases had no gene match. Germline V gene lookup returns CDR1 SEHNR and CDR2 FQNEAQ (reference sequence). This CDR3 has 17 amino acids. The CDR3 is CASSPWLAGGVYNEQFF. The CDR3 DNA reads as TGTGCCAGCAGCCCCTGGCTAGCGGGAGGGGTGTACAATGAGCAGTTCTTC.

This chain uses TRBV29-1 with TRBJ2-7; no firm D call. Trimming pared 2 bases from V and 7 bases from J, leaving 12 bases between. Germline loops: CDR1 SQVTM, CDR2 ANQGSEA. The CDR3 loop spans 12 amino acids. The CDR3 protein is CSVESASREQYF. CDR3 in DNA: TGCAGCGTTGAAAGTGCGTCCAGGGAGCAGTACTTC.

The chain carries TRBV29-1 and TRBJ1-5, with 9 bases fitting TRBD1. V dropped 6 bases and J dropped 4; count of bases not matched to a gene: 10. CDR1 is SQVTM and CDR2 is ANQGSEA in the germline V gene. CDR3 length equals 15 residues. This CDR3 reads CSVSFGTGLNQPQHF. The CDR3 bases are TGCAGCGTATCCTTCGGGACAGGGTTGAATCAGCCCCAGCATTTT.

J is TRBJ2-2 and V is TRBV5-5; D ambiguous. The CDR3 is 17 residues long. Germline lookup yields CDR1 SGHKS and CDR2 YYEKEE (reference sequence). V shed 0 bases and J shed 5 bases, with 17 bases lying between them. CDR3 region: CASSLGYSGGLTGELFF. CDR3 DNA: TGTGCCAGCAGCTTGGGGTATTCAGGTGGTTTAACCGGGGAGCTGTTTTTT.

The CDR3 loop reads CASSTGQGGNQPQHF. CDR3 bases: TGTGCCAGCAGTACCGGACAGGGTGGCAATCAGCCCCAGCATTTT. J is TRBJ1-5 and V is TRBV6-6, with 8 nucleotides matching TRBD1. V gave up 5 bases and J gave up 2 bases; unmatched junction bases: 5. CDR3 length: 15 residues. Germline CDR1 reads MNHNY; CDR2 reads SVGAGI (reference sequence).